This is a list of T cell receptor beta chains from one sample in a study of T cell changes during pregnancy in multiple sclerosis. Sequenced by immunoSEQ multiplex PCR; TCRdb stores in-frame clones only, minus some. Here the sample spans some 37,000 clones, approximately 88% being singletons. The specimen was CD4+ T cells from peripheral blood mononuclear cells, collected before pregnancy. The receptors shown here come from a female donor with multiple sclerosis, enrolled in a pregnancy study. CDR3s include the opening cysteine and the closing phenylalanine or tryptophan. A D gene is named only where the DNA matches it firmly. A clone size is listed for some rows: how often the clone was seen (once, few, many), or a class if it is expanded.

j_call clone_size v_call d_call cdr3_aa cdr3_nt
TRBJ2-6 - TRBV30 - CAWSEASGANVLTF TGTGCCTGGAGTGAAGCATCTGGGGCCAACGTCCTGACTTTC
TRBJ2-1 - TRBV10-1 - CASSEASGDVNEQFF TGCGCCAGCAGTGAGGCCAGTGGAGACGTAAATGAGCAGTTCTTC
TRBJ2-3 - TRBV6-4 - CASRPSGADTQYF TGTGCCAGCAGGCCCTCCGGGGCAGATACGCAGTATTTT
TRBJ1-3 once TRBV29-1 TRBD1 CSVGGQSSGNTIYF TGCAGCGTTGGGGGACAGTCCTCTGGAAACACCATATATTTT
TRBJ2-5 - TRBV19 TRBD1 CASSKKGQTGETQYF TGTGCCAGTAGCAAGAAGGGACAGACGGGAGAGACCCAGTACTTC
TRBJ2-1 - TRBV6-5 - CASTPPEPYNEQFF TGTGCCAGCACCCCTCCGGAGCCCTACAATGAGCAGTTCTTC
TRBJ2-7 - TRBV2 TRBD1 CASRADRGKAEQYF TGTGCCAGCAGGGCGGACAGGGGGAAGGCCGAGCAGTACTTC
TRBJ2-3 once TRBV2 - CASSEELTTDTQYF TGTGCCAGCAGTGAAGAGCTAACCACAGATACGCAGTATTTT
TRBJ1-4 - TRBV11-2 - CASSPAGRSNEKLFF TGTGCCAGCAGCCCGGCGGGGCGGTCTAATGAAAAACTGTTTTTT
TRBJ2-3 - TRBV14 - CASSLMGGTSTDTQYF TGTGCCAGCAGCCTCATGGGGGGTACTAGCACAGATACGCAGTATTTT
TRBJ1-2 few TRBV7-6 - CASTSDRHYGYTF TGTGCCAGCACCTCCGACAGGCACTATGGCTACACCTTC
TRBJ2-5 - TRBV5-1 - CASSPTPLTVLGTQYF TGCGCCAGCAGCCCCACCCCTTTGACAGTCCTCGGGACCCAGTACTTC
TRBJ2-7 few TRBV21-1 - CASKTGQGTSGRPPYEQYF TGTGCCAGCAAGACTGGACAGGGGACTAGCGGGAGGCCCCCCTACGAGCAGTACTTC
TRBJ2-1 - TRBV5-1 - CASSFSASVASGAGNEQFF TGCGCCAGCAGCTTCTCGGCATCGGTAGCGTCAGGCGCGGGCAATGAGCAGTTCTTC